The 9 T cell receptor beta chains given below trace back to one sample, sequenced in a study of PD-1 blockade in classical Hodgkin lymphoma. No patient escaped relapse after autologous stem cell transplantation, and brentuximab vedotin exposure varied. Only in-frame clones appear in the TCRdb table, and some are missing; sequencing was by immunoSEQ multiplex PCR. The table records over 25,000 clones, less than 80% of them present only once. The source was peripheral blood mononuclear cells (PBMCs), collected before the second cycle of nivolumab. Source of these receptors: a human donor with classical Hodgkin lymphoma.

The chain carries TRBV5-6 and TRBJ2-3; D is ambiguous. Germline-derived CDR1 and CDR2 are SGHDT and YYEEEE. V shed 4 bases and J shed 3 bases, with 6 bases lying between them. The CDR3 has 12 amino acids. The CDR3 coding sequence is TGTGCCAGCAGCCGAGAAACAGATACGCAGTATTTT. It encodes CASSRETDTQYF.

The chain recombines TRBV6-5 with TRBJ1-6, with D unresolved. Trimming stripped 8 bases from V and 9 bases from J, with 17 bases between. This CDR3 is built from 14 residues. The V gene's germline CDR1 is MNHEY and CDR2 SVGAGI. In DNA, the CDR3 is TGTGCCAGCGGTAGGGATCAGGCTGGTTCACCCCTCCACTTT. This translates into CASGRDQAGSPLHF.

Only a few counts were recorded for this clone. The chain carries TRBV7-8 and TRBJ2-3; 9 bases agree with TRBD1. V was clipped by 3 bases and J by 5 bases; unmatched bases: 9. The CDR3 spans 16 residues. Germline V lookup: CDR1 SGHVS, CDR2 FQNEAQ. CDR3 DNA sequence: TGTGCCAGCAGCTTTAGCGAGGGACAGGGAATAGATACGCAGTATTTT. Amino acids: CASSFSEGQGIDTQYF.

The genes are TRBV12-5 and TRBJ1-2, with 7 positions matching TRBD1. The CDR3 runs 13 residues. After removal of 6 bases from V and 4 bases from J, the junction contained 5 bases not matched to a gene. Germline lookup yields CDR1 LGHNT and CDR2 FRNRAP. CDR3 loop: CASGQTGSYGYTF. The CDR3 region has the DNA TGTGCTAGTGGACAGACAGGGTCCTATGGCTACACCTTC.

The chain carries TRBV4-2 and TRBJ2-5, with 11 bases matching TRBD2. Germline values: CDR1 LGHNA, CDR2 YNFKEQ. The trim removed 4 bases at V and 0 bases at J, leaving 28 bases unmatched. The CDR3 sequence is 24 residues long. Here the CDR3 reads CASSRGGLGSYTGTSGKYQETQYF. As DNA, the CDR3 is TGTGCCAGCAGCCGGGGGGGTTTAGGTTCCTATACCGGGACTAGCGGAAAGTACCAAGAGACCCAGTACTTC.

This clone was picked up one time. The chain joins TRBV5-4 to TRBJ2-7; D might be TRBD1 or TRBD2, each matching 5 bases. CDR3 length: 14 amino acids. Germline V CDR1 and CDR2: SGHNT, YYREEE (reference sequence). The germline V and J ends were trimmed by 4 bases and 2 bases, with 13 bases remaining between them. The CDR3 protein is CASSTGTETYEQYF. CDR3 nucleotide sequence: TGTGCCAGCAGCACTGGGACGGAGACCTACGAGCAGTACTTC.

The sample holds a few counts of this clone. The chain carries TRBV14 and TRBJ1-2, with D unresolved. V was pared by 0 bases and J by 5 bases, with 7 bases between. The CDR3 consists of 13 residues. Germline V lookup: CDR1 SGHDN, CDR2 FVKESK. In nucleotides, the CDR3 is TGTGCCAGCAGCCAAGACGCCAGTTATGGCTACACCTTC. Its protein is CASSQDASYGYTF.

The V gene is TRBV9, the J gene TRBJ2-7; maybe TRBD1 (6 bases). Trimming took 4 bases from V and 0 from J, leaving 17 bases between them. CDR3 length: 16 amino acids. The germline gives CDR1 SGDLS, CDR2 YYNGEE. The CDR3 nucleotides are TGTGCCAGCAGCCCCGGACAGCACTCCCTCTCCTACGAGCAGTACTTC. Amino acids: CASSPGQHSLSYEQYF.

The chain joins TRBV18 to TRBJ1-2; 9 bases align to TRBD1. The germline V gene encodes CDR1 KGHSH and CDR2 LQKENI. The junction had 3 bases not matched to a gene; V was cut back by 2 bases and J by 8 bases. This CDR3 is 13 amino acids long. The CDR3 sequence is CASSPGQGTGYTF. The CDR3 DNA reads as TGTGCCAGCTCACCAGGACAGGGGACCGGCTACACCTTC. Drawing the rest from reference TRBV18 and TRBJ1-2, the complete variable domain is NAGVMQNPRHLVRRRGQEARLRCSPMKGHSHVYWYRQLPEEGLKFMVYLQKENIIDESGMPKERFSAEFPKEGPSILRIQQVVRGDSAAYFCASSPGQGTGYTFGSGTRLTVV.